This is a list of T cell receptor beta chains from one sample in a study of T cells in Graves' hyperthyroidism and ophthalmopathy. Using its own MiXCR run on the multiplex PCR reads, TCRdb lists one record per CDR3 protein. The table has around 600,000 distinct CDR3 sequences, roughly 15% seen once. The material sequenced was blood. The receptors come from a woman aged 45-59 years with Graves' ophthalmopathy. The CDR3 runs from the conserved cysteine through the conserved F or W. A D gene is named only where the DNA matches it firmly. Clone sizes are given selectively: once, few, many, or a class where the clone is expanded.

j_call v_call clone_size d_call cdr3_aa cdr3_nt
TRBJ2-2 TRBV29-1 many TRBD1 CSVPSPGTGSVTGELFF TGCAGCGTCCCTAGTCCCGGGACAGGTTCGGTCACCGGGGAGCTGTTTTTT
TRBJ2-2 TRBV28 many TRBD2 CASSFPLAGANTGELFF TGTGCCAGCAGTTTTCCGCTAGCGGGAGCAAACACCGGGGAGCTGTTTTTT
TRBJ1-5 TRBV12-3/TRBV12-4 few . CASSQRHGGNQPQHF TGTGCCAGCAGTCAGAGACACGGGGGCAATCAGCCCCAGCATTTT
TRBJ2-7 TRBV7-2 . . CASSLVAAADEQYF TGTGCCAGCAGCTTAGTGGCCGCTGCGGACGAGCAGTACTTC
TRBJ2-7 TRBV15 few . CATREDFSYEQYF TGTGCCACCAGGGAGGACTTTTCCTACGAGCAGTACTTC
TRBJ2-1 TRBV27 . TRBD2 CATSLSSGINNEQFF TGTGCCACCTCCTTGTCTAGCGGGATTAACAATGAGCAGTTCTTC
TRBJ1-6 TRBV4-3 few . CASSQNLDYNSPLHF TGCGCCAGCAGCCAAAACTTGGATTATAATTCACCCCTCCACTTT
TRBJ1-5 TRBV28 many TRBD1 CASNDGTGDSNQPQHF TGTGCCAGCAACGATGGGACAGGCGATAGCAATCAGCCCCAGCATTTT
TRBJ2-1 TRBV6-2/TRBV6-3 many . CASSYEGFGPYNEQFF TGTGCCAGCAGTTACGAAGGCTTCGGTCCCTACAATGAGCAGTTCTTC
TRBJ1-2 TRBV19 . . CASKMDSTGNYGYTF TGTGCCAGTAAAATGGACAGCACGGGTAACTATGGCTACACCTTC
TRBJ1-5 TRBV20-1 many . CSAREGRSLNQPQHF TGCAGTGCTAGAGAGGGACGGTCCCTCAATCAGCCCCAGCATTTT
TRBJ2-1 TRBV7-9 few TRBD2 CASSSANSGTSYNEQFF TGTGCCAGCAGCTCAGCCAACTCCGGGACTAGCTACAATGAGCAGTTCTTC
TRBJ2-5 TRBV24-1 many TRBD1 CATGQGLSQTQYF TGTGCCACAGGACAGGGTTTAAGTCAGACCCAGTACTTC
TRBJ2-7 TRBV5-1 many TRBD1 CASSLRDRGYEQYF TGCGCCAGCAGCTTGCGGGACAGGGGGTACGAGCAGTACTTC
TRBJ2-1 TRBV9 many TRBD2 CASSVGTSRTGEQFF TGTGCCAGCAGCGTTGGGACTAGCAGGACCGGTGAGCAGTTCTTC
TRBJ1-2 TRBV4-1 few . CASSQTRVNGYTF TGCGCCAGCAGCCAAACAAGGGTTAATGGCTACACCTTC
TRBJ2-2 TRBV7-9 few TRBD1 CASSLTGGWLFF TGTGCCAGCAGCTTGACAGGGGGCTGGCTGTTTTTT
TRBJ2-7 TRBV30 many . CAWSVFVPPTEQYF TGTGCCTGGAGTGTTTTTGTACCACCCACCGAGCAGTACTTC
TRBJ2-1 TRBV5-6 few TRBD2 CASRLPGLDPYNEQFF TGTGCCAGCAGACTCCCCGGACTAGACCCGTACAATGAGCAGTTCTTC
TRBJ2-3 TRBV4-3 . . CASSQGSGGSTDTQYF TGCGCCAGCAGCCAAGGTTCGGGCGGGAGCACAGATACGCAGTATTTT
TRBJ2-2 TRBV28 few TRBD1 CASSFGRGTATGELFF TGTGCCAGCAGTTTTGGACGTGGGACAGCTACCGGGGAGCTGTTTTTT
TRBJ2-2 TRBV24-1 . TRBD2 CATSDYGTSGNTGELFF TGTGCCACCAGTGATTACGGGACTAGCGGGAATACCGGGGAGCTGTTTTTT
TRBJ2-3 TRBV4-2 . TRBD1 CASSQSKQGRTDTQYF TGTGCCAGCAGCCAATCCAAACAGGGGCGCACAGATACGCAGTATTTT
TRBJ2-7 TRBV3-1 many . CASSQGAGIPYEQYF TGTGCCAGCAGCCAAGGAGCAGGGATTCCCTACGAGCAGTACTTC
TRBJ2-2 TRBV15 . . CATSTRTGELFF TGTGCCACCAGCACGCGAACCGGGGAGCTGTTTTTT
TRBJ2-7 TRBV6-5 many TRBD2 CASSLTGTSFVYEQYF TGTGCCAGCAGTTTGACCGGGACTAGCTTTGTCTACGAGCAGTACTTC
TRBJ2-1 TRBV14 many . CASSHLGSYLNNEQFF TGTGCCAGCAGCCACCTCGGATCGTACCTAAACAATGAGCAGTTCTTC
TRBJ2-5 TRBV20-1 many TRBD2 CSAASSGRSQETQYF TGCAGTGCCGCTTCAAGCGGGAGGTCCCAAGAGACCCAGTACTTC
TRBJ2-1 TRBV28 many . CASSSMNEQFF TGTGCCAGCAGTTCCATGAATGAGCAGTTCTTC
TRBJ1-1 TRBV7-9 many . CASSPFSMNTEAFF TGTGCCAGCAGCCCCTTTAGTATGAACACTGAAGCTTTCTTT
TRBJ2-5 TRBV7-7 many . CASSPSVGGSETQYF TGTGCTAGCAGCCCTAGTGTGGGAGGCAGCGAGACCCAGTACTTC
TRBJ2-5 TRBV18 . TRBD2 CASSPPGLAGGRETQYF TGTGCCAGCTCACCACCGGGACTAGCGGGAGGACGGGAGACCCAGTACTTC
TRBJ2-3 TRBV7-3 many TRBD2 CASSSTSGSADTQYF TGTGCCAGCAGCTCGACTAGCGGTTCCGCAGATACGCAGTATTTT
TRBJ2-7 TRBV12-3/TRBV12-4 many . CASSGGHLYEQYF TGTGCCAGCAGTGGGGGACATCTCTACGAGCAGTACTTC